A selection of T cell receptor beta chains follows, all from one sample in a study of blood T cell repertoires in COVID-19. This table comes from immunoSEQ multiplex PCR, and its TCRdb copy is limited to in-frame clones, with some not included. The sample consists of about 200,000 clones, approximately 84% of them appearing once. The specimen sequenced was peripheral blood. These receptors were collected from a woman older than 75 with acute or convalescent COVID-19. Each CDR3 is given with its conserved first and last residue.

j_call v_call cdr3_aa
TRBJ2-7 TRBV30 CAWSVGNSGRGYEQYF
TRBJ2-3 TRBV6-5 CASRGQGARRDTQYF
TRBJ1-5 TRBV3-1/TRBV3-2 CASSHGGNQPQHF
TRBJ2-3 TRBV7-2 CASSLGSAVDTQYF
TRBJ1-5 TRBV15 CATSIRQGYSNQPQHF
TRBJ2-7 TRBV19 CASSRKSTSGSTYEQYF
TRBJ2-3 TRBV29-1 CSGQRLAGTQYF
TRBJ1-3 TRBV11-3 CASSLQGDAGNTIYF
TRBJ1-2 TRBV19 CASRPRGQGSLNYGYTF
TRBJ2-3 TRBV13 CASSLSSGMNRTDTQYF
TRBJ2-5 TRBV7-2 CASSLAESSPQETQYF
TRBJ2-1 TRBV5-1 CASSLGLANSGRNEQFF
TRBJ2-7 TRBV6-5 CASSYSPSGSYEQYF
TRBJ1-3 TRBV4-1 CASSQVGHDLSGNTIYF
TRBJ2-3 TRBV29-1 CSVRGITDTQYF
TRBJ1-3 TRBV11-2 CASSLTVTNSGNTIYF
TRBJ2-4 TRBV11-2 CASSLHEREGSIQYF
TRBJ1-6 TRBV7-2 CASSLGLLGTLLHF
TRBJ1-3 TRBV5-1 CASSLAAGLAGDTIYF
TRBJ1-2 TRBV12-3/TRBV12-4 CASSLQGDYGYTF
TRBJ1-4 TRBV28 CASSLVSGGVKKLFF
TRBJ1-6 TRBV28 CGTGQPSSYNSPLHF
TRBJ1-5 TRBV3-1/TRBV3-2 CASSRGGNQPQHF
TRBJ2-1 TRBV6-4 CASSGTSGRINEQFF
TRBJ2-1 TRBV2 CASFGGGDNEQFF
TRBJ2-3 TRBV11-3 CASSPSSGFSTDTQYF
TRBJ2-1 TRBV5-5 CASSLFTSGRAEQFF
TRBJ1-4 TRBV9 CASSADDRANEKLFF
TRBJ2-3 TRBV10-1 CASSPLGLAGLYPDTQYF
TRBJ2-3 TRBV18 CASSPGGFTDTQYF
TRBJ2-3 TRBV18 CASSPGQSTDTQYF
TRBJ1-6 TRBV11-3 CASSSQGNNSPLHF
TRBJ1-2 TRBV28 CASIPWTGVGYGYTF
TRBJ1-1 TRBV7-9 CASSLSQVLKNTEAFF
TRBJ2-2 TRBV5-1 CASRQRTNTGELFF
TRBJ2-1 TRBV7-2 CASSYRSGNEQFF
TRBJ2-3 TRBV24-1 CATSDVRGNTDTQYF
TRBJ2-1 TRBV7-9 CAGGLAGTYNEQFF
TRBJ2-5 TRBV6-6 CASSGDRSWETQYF
TRBJ2-1 TRBV2 CAGSLRTSGRGNNEQFF
TRBJ1-1 TRBV5-3 CARSLRGDSTEAFF
TRBJ2-2 TRBV27 CASSILGAGGPTGELFF
TRBJ2-7 TRBV5-1 CASKPRGPSYEQYF
TRBJ2-7 TRBV18 CASSPAGTGVIGYEQYF
TRBJ2-7 TRBV2 CASSPQGVYEQYF
TRBJ1-5 TRBV6-2/TRBV6-3 CASTPRVDQPQHF
TRBJ2-1 TRBV18 CASSPGVQGYNEQFF
TRBJ2-7 TRBV2 CASNSFGSSSYEQYF
TRBJ1-1 TRBV5-1 CASSSYRGLSKHTEAFF
TRBJ1-1 TRBV5-6 CASRGYRGFTEAFF
TRBJ1-5 TRBV13 CASSLQGAAVRQPQHF
TRBJ1-2 TRBV6-2/TRBV6-3 CASSPRRSHGYTF
TRBJ1-2 TRBV28 CATSFGDRGGYTF
TRBJ1-2 TRBV10-3 CAISEPVDSPYGYTF